The subject of this entry is one T cell receptor beta chain. The data were obtained in a study of CD8 T cells in Susac syndrome. RNA totalling about 0.45 to 1 ug underwent reverse transcription with random hexamers. TCRdb passed the immunoSEQ multiplex PCR reads through MiXCR, listing each CDR3 protein once. The table has about 250,000 distinct CDR3 sequences, about 94% seen once. Germline V gives CDR1 MGHRA, CDR2 YSYEKL. V was cut by 0 bases and J by 5 bases, with 6 bases left in between. The CDR3 contains 13 residues. The chain couples TRBV4-1 to TRBJ2-3; D gene unclear. The specimen sequenced was CD4+ T cells from PBMCs. This TCR came from a human donor with multiple sclerosis. For the CDR3, the DNA is TGCGCCAGCAGCCAAGAGGATCAAGATACGCAGTATTTT. This gives the protein CASSQEDQDTQYF.